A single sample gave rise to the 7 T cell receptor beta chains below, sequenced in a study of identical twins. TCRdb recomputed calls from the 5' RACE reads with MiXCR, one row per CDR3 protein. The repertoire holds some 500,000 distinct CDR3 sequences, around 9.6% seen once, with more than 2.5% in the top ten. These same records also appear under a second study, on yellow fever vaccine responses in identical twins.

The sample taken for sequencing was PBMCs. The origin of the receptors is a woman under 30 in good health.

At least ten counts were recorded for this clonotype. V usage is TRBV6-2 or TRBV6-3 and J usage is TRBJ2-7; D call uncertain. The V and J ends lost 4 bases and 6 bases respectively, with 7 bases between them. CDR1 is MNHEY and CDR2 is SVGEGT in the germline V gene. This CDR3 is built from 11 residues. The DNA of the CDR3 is TGTGCCAGCAGTTCCCCGAGCGAGCAGTACTTC. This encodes CASSSPSEQYF.

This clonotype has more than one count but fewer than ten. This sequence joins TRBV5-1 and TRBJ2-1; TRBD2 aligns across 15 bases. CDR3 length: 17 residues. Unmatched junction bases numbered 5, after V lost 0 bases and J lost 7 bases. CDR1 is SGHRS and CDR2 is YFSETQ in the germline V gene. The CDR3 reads CASSLAHGTSGRNEQFF. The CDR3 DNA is TGCGCCAGCAGCTTGGCCCACGGGACTAGCGGGAGGAATGAGCAGTTCTTC.

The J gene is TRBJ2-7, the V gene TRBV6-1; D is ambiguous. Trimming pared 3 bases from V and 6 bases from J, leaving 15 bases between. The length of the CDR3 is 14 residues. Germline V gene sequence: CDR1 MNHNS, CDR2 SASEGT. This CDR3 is CASSELQKYGEQYF. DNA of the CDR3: TGTGCCAGCAGTGAGTTACAGAAGTATGGCGAGCAGTACTTC.

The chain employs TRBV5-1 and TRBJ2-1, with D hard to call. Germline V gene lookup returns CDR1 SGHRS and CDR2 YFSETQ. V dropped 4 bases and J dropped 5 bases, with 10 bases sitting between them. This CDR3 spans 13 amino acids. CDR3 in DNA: TGCGCCAGCAGCCCGGAGATACACAATGAGCAGTTCTTC. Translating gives CASSPEIHNEQFF.

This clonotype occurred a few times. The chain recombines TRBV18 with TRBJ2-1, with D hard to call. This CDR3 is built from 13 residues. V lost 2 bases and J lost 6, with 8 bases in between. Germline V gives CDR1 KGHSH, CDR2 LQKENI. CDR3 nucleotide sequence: TGTGCCAGCTCACCAGGAAAAGGCAATGAGCAGTTCTTC. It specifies CASSPGKGNEQFF. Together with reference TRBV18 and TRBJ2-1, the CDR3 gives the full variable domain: NAGVMQNPRHLVRRRGQEARLRCSPMKGHSHVYWYRQLPEEGLKFMVYLQKENIIDESGMPKERFSAEFPKEGPSILRIQQVVRGDSAAYFCASSPGKGNEQFFGPGTRLTVL.

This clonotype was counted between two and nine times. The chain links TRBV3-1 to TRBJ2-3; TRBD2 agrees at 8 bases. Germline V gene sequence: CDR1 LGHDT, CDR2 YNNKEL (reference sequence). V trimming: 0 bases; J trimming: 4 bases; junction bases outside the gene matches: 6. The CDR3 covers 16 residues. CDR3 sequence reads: CASSQDWGLEADTQYF. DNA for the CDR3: TGTGCCAGCAGCCAAGACTGGGGACTAGAGGCAGATACGCAGTATTTT.

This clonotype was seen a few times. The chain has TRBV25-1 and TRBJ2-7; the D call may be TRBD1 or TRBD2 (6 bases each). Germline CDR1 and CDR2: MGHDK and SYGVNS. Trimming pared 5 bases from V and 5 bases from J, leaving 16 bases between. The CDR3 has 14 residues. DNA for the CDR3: TGTGCCAGCAGTTCTTGGGGGGCTGGTGACGAGCAGTACTTC. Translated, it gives CASSSWGAGDEQYF.